A single sample is the source of the 25 T cell receptor beta chains below, sequenced in a study of PD-1 blockade in classical Hodgkin lymphoma. Relapse was seen in all patients after autologous stem cell transplantation, and brentuximab vedotin exposure was variable. TCRdb's copy holds only in-frame clones and misses some; the assay was immunoSEQ multiplex PCR. The sample carries roughly 41,000 clones, 76% recorded once. Here the sequenced sample was peripheral blood mononuclear cells (PBMCs), taken at baseline. The receptors derive from a human donor with classical Hodgkin lymphoma.

The V call is TRBV7-2, the J call TRBJ2-5; 8 bases are a match to TRBD1. CDR1 is SGHTA, CDR2 FQGNSA, per germline. V shed 4 bases, J shed 4 bases, and the junction held 5 bases outside the gene matches. The CDR3 extends over 14 amino acids. The CDR3 bases are TGTGCCAGCAGCTCGAAGACAGGGGTAGAGACCCAGTACTTC. Residues: CASSSKTGVETQYF.

The CDR3 DNA is TGTGCCAGCAGCAAAGGTCCGGGGCCGACTAGCGGGTTCCCCGCATACGAGCAGTACTTC. Translating it yields CASSKGPGPTSGFPAYEQYF. This chain links TRBV21-1 with TRBJ2-7; TRBD2 reflects the table's D call only, with no check against the DNA. TRBV21-1 is described as a pseudogene. This CDR3 has 20 amino acids.

This clone has only a few counts. The CDR3 DNA reads as TGTGCCAGCTCACCTAGGGGCGGGTCGAGCTCCTACGAGCAGTACTTC. It translates to CASSPRGGSSSYEQYF. This chain uses TRBV18 with TRBJ2-7; D is tentatively TRBD1 or TRBD2 (5 bases each). The CDR3 loop spans 16 amino acids. Trimming pared 3 bases from V and 0 bases from J, leaving 15 bases between. Germline V gene data show CDR1 as KGHSH and CDR2 as LQKENI.

Comment on this clone: Distinct nucleotide sequences in the sample also encode this CDR3. In nucleotides, the CDR3 is TGTGCCTGGTCTCCGGGACAGGGGAATCAGCCCCAGCATTTT. The encoded protein is CAWSPGQGNQPQHF. The gene calls are TRBV30 and TRBJ1-5; 10 bases line up with TRBD1. Unmatched junction bases numbered 5, after V lost 5 bases and J lost 4 bases. Per the germline V gene, CDR1 is GTSNPN and CDR2 is SVGIG (reference sequence). The CDR3 extends over 14 amino acids.

This clone was detected once. V and J are TRBV30 and TRBJ1-2; TRBD1 aligns across 12 bases. The CDR3 spans 14 residues. With 5 bases clipped from V and 4 bases from J, the junction kept 5 bases outside the gene matches. CDR1 is GTSNPN, CDR2 SVGIG, per germline (reference sequence). CDR3 in amino acids: CAWPGTGGSYGYTF. In nucleotides, the CDR3 is TGTGCCTGGCCCGGGACAGGGGGCTCCTATGGCTACACCTTC.

V is TRBV7-8 and J is TRBJ2-5; no clear D. Germline loops: CDR1 SGHVS, CDR2 FQNEAQ. This CDR3 is 11 amino acids long. The V end was cut by 5 bases, the J end by 7 bases, with 8 bases between. Written as DNA, the CDR3 is TGTGCCAGCAGCCCACTAACGACCCAGTACTTC. This encodes CASSPLTTQYF.

The chain employs TRBV23-1 and TRBJ1-2, with a weak D call TRBD1 (6 bases). TRBV23-1 is designated an ORF whose function remains uncertain. The CDR3 loop spans 14 amino acids. Trimming took 3 bases from V and 0 from J, leaving 8 bases between them. The CDR3 protein is CASSHQGPNYGYTF. CDR3 in DNA: TGCGCCAGCAGTCACCAGGGGCCTAACTATGGCTACACCTTC.

The V and J genes are TRBV14 and TRBJ2-1, with 9 bases fitting TRBD1. V trimming: 0 bases; J trimming: 4 bases; junction bases outside the gene matches: 10. The CDR3 consists of 18 residues. From germline, CDR1 is SGHDN and CDR2 FVKESK. CDR3: CASSQDPPRDRVYNEQFF. In DNA, the CDR3 is TGTGCCAGCAGCCAAGATCCACCCCGGGACAGGGTATACAATGAGCAGTTCTTC.

The chain uses TRBV29-1 and TRBJ2-7, with D maybe TRBD2 (5 bases). V was clipped by 5 bases and J by 3 bases, with 14 bases between them. The CDR3 sequence is 13 residues long. CDR1 is SQVTM and CDR2 is ANQGSEA in the germline V gene. The CDR3 sequence is CSVITETNYEQYF. CDR3 bases: TGCAGCGTTATTACGGAGACTAACTACGAGCAGTACTTC.

The J gene is TRBJ2-2, the V gene TRBV19, with 9 bases lining up with TRBD2. Trimming took 4 bases from V and 5 from J; bases not matched to a gene: 8. The CDR3 runs 16 residues. CDR1 is LNHDA and CDR2 is SQIVND in the germline V gene (reference sequence). The CDR3 sequence: CASSTLAGASTGELFF. CDR3 nucleotide sequence: TGTGCCAGTAGTACCTTAGCGGGAGCCTCTACCGGGGAGCTGTTTTTT.

The chain couples TRBV6-1 to TRBJ1-3; tentative D call: TRBD1 (5 bases). The V end lost 4 bases, the J end lost 0 bases, and 10 bases lay between the germline ends. This CDR3 is 15 amino acids long. Germline V CDR1 and CDR2: MNHNS, SASEGT. CDR3 residues: CASSGGRFSGNTIYF. CDR3 DNA sequence: TGTGCCAGCAGTGGGGGACGGTTCTCTGGAAACACCATATATTTT.

The chain combines TRBV16 with TRBJ1-2; 8 bases line up with TRBD1. J lost 4 bases, V lost 4 bases, and 11 bases had no gene match. The CDR3 has 16 amino acids. Looked up from germline, CDR1 is KGHSY and CDR2 is FQNENV. This chain's CDR3 is CASSPSGGRQLYGYTF. In DNA form, the CDR3 reads TGTGCCAGCAGCCCCTCAGGGGGCAGACAGCTCTATGGCTACACCTTC.

This clone appeared a few times. J is TRBJ2-3 and V is TRBV18; D is unresolved. This CDR3 has 12 amino acids. V lost 3 bases, J lost 6 bases, and 7 bases lay in between. Per the germline V gene, CDR1 is KGHSH and CDR2 is LQKENI. The CDR3 reads CASSPSVDTQYF. CDR3 sequence (DNA): TGTGCCAGCTCACCCTCAGTTGATACGCAGTATTTT.

V and J are TRBV7-3 and TRBJ2-1, with D perhaps matching TRBD2 (5 bases). Germline CDR1 is SGHTA and CDR2 is FQGTGA. V lost 3 bases and J lost 5, with 11 bases in between. The CDR3 runs 14 residues. CDR3 protein: CASSLAASNNEQFF. DNA for the CDR3: TGTGCCAGCAGCTTGGCGGCTAGCAACAATGAGCAGTTCTTC.

The rearrangement links TRBV18 to TRBJ2-7; 7 bases line up with TRBD2. This CDR3 spans 15 amino acids. Losses at the gene ends were 2 bases for V and 1 base for J; bases not matched to a gene: 5. CDR1 KGHSH and CDR2 LQKENI come from the germline V gene. The CDR3 protein is CASSPGRAGSYEQYF. CDR3 sequence (DNA): TGTGCCAGCTCACCAGGGAGGGCTGGATCCTACGAGCAGTACTTC.

The CDR3 coding sequence is TGCGCCAGCAGCACCGGGACAGCGGGTGAAGCTTTCTTT. Amino acid sequence: CASSTGTAGEAFF. The chain joins TRBV5-1 to TRBJ1-1, with 7 bases identical to TRBD1. Looked up from germline, CDR1 is SGHRS and CDR2 is YFSETQ. The V gene end was trimmed by 4 bases and the J gene end by 7 bases; junction bases not matched to a gene: 7. CDR3 length equals 13 residues.

The chain links TRBV7-7 to TRBJ2-1, with 8 nucleotides matching TRBD2. Germline V gives CDR1 SSHAT, CDR2 FNYEAQ (reference sequence). The J segment lost 7 bases and the V segment lost 6 bases, leaving 2 bases of the junction unmatched. The CDR3 is 12 amino acids. The CDR3: CASSPGGNEQFF. In DNA form, the CDR3 reads TGTGCCAGCAGTCCGGGGGGGAATGAGCAGTTCTTC.

This chain connects TRBV6-5 to TRBJ2-3, with D uncertain. Germline V gene data show CDR1 as MNHEY and CDR2 as SVGAGI. Trimming cost V 6 bases and J 2 bases, with 9 bases left between them. This CDR3 has 13 residues. This CDR3 is CASRLPITDTQYF. CDR3 DNA: TGTGCCAGCAGGCTACCTATCACAGATACGCAGTATTTT.

The rearrangement uses TRBV30 and TRBJ2-3; 7 positions match TRBD2. V lost 7 bases, J lost 5 bases, and 9 bases stayed unmatched. In germline, CDR1 is GTSNPN, CDR2 SVGIG (reference sequence). The length of the CDR3 is 13 residues. CDR3 residues: CASQRPSGDTQYF. CDR3 sequence (DNA): TGTGCCTCCCAGAGGCCTAGCGGAGATACGCAGTATTTT.

The rearrangement uses TRBV12-2 and TRBJ1-3; the listed D gene, TRBD1, was not tested against the DNA. TRBV12-2 is annotated as a pseudogene. This CDR3 has 16 residues. CDR3 nucleotides: TGTGCAAGTCGCTTAAGACACAGGGGCTCTGGAAACACCATATATTTT. It specifies CASRLRHRGSGNTIYF.

The chain has TRBV6-5 and TRBJ1-2; D perhaps matches TRBD1 (5 bases). CDR1 is MNHEY, CDR2 SVGAGI, per germline. The CDR3 has 12 residues. V was clipped by 2 bases and J by 7 bases, with 8 bases between them. CDR3 residues: CASSYPGSGYTF. DNA for the CDR3: TGTGCCAGCAGTTACCCAGGGTCTGGCTACACCTTC.

The V and J genes are TRBV19 and TRBJ1-2; TRBD1 matches 8 bases. V was pared by 5 bases and J by 2 bases, with 4 bases of the junction left unmatched. The CDR3 covers 14 residues. The germline CDR1 and CDR2 sequences are LNHDA and SQIVND (reference sequence). The CDR3 loop is CASSSTGGNYGYTF. CDR3 bases: TGTGCCAGTAGTTCCACAGGGGGGAACTATGGCTACACCTTC.

The CDR3 nucleotides are TGTGCTAGTGGTTTGGACGGTGGAAACACCATATATTTT. Its translation is CASGLDGGNTIYF. The chain uses TRBV12-5 and TRBJ1-3, with D uncertain. V was clipped by 1 base and J by 3 bases, with 4 bases between them. The V gene's germline CDR1 is LGHNT and CDR2 FRNRAP. The CDR3 consists of 13 residues. The variable domain in full, completed from reference TRBV12-5 and TRBJ1-3, reads DARVTQTPRHKVTEMGQEVTMRCQPILGHNTVFWYRQTMMQGLELLAYFRNRAPLDDSGMPKDRFSAEMPDATLATLKIQPSEPRDSAVYFCASGLDGGNTIYFGEGSWLTVV.

This sequence joins TRBV30 and TRBJ2-7, with 14 bases lining up with TRBD2. Germline CDR1 reads GTSNPN; CDR2 reads SVGIG (reference sequence). V trimming: 3 bases; J trimming: 7 bases; junction bases outside the gene matches: 5. The CDR3 is made up of 14 amino acids. The CDR3 DNA is TGTGCCTGGAGCACGGGACTAGCGGGAGAGGAGCAGTACTTC. Amino acids: CAWSTGLAGEEQYF.

This sequence joins TRBV18 and TRBJ2-7; D may be TRBD1 or TRBD2 (5 bases each). The CDR3 runs 15 residues. Germline CDR1 is KGHSH and CDR2 is LQKENI. The V end was cut by 4 bases, the J end by 0 bases, with 13 bases between. CDR3 coding DNA: TGTGCCAGCTCACGACAGCCCGGGGACTCCTACGAGCAGTACTTC. As protein: CASSRQPGDSYEQYF.